There are many counts of the clone carrying this TCR beta chain. Its matching antigen is unknown. The data stem from a study of metastatic and nonmetastatic thyroid tumors. At the level of the study: Repertoire comparisons spanned blood and tumor or nodule tissue from malignant and benign thyroid patients. Study-wide results and limits: Significantly greater TCR beta diversity was reportedly found in malignant thyroid tumors than in benign nodules (in blood and tumor).

Germline assignment: CDR1 SGHRS and CDR2 YFSETQ. The CDR3 is made up of 14 amino acids. V was pared by 3 bases and J by 0 bases, with 10 bases between. Treatment of any kind had been given to no patient before thyroid surgery. In the authors' methods: Building a distant-metastasis classifier for papillary thyroid cancer drew on CDR3 differences across clinicopathological groups. TCRdb re-called clones via MiXCR from the PCR reads. TCRdb assigned the V and J calls; the authors' analysis was not used. The sample holds 100,000 or so clones; under 15% are singletons and the top ten take 3.6%. Sequenced sample: blood. The clonotype was recovered from a female donor with papillary thyroid cancer or a benign thyroid nodule (not recorded which). Some clones in this sample may be carry-over from other donors' samples. The chain couples TRBV5-1 to TRBJ2-7; D gene unclear. The CDR3 bases are TGCGCCAGCAGCTACCTACCTGGCTCCTACGAGCAGTACTTC. Its protein is CASSYLPGSYEQYF.